The clone carrying this T cell receptor beta chain was recorded once. The assay was immunoSEQ multiplex PCR, and TCRdb's table has in-frame clones only and misses some. Seen here are some 120,000 clones, 85% to 90% observed once, and the top ten hold around 1.9%. Germline lookup yields CDR1 MDHEN and CDR2 SYDVKM. This CDR3 is built from 18 residues. The trim removed 2 bases at V and 0 bases at J, leaving 9 bases unmatched. These data come from a study of cytomegalovirus exposure and HLA in healthy donors. Sequencing was carried out using PBMCs. The chain joins TRBV28 to TRBJ1-1; 10 bases line up with TRBD1. The TCR comes from a woman aged 18-30 years in good health and CMV-seronegative. CDR3 sequence reads: CASSLIWGQGYMNTEAFF. In DNA form, the CDR3 reads TGTGCCAGCAGTTTAATCTGGGGACAGGGGTATATGAACACTGAAGCTTTCTTT.